This entry features one TCR beta chain sequence. Antigen unknown. Assay used: immunoSEQ multiplex PCR; TCRdb lists only in-frame clones, some missing. The table lists roughly 38,000 clones, approximately 80% of them singletons. These data belong to a study of T cells in localized non-small cell lung cancer. Study results and caveats: Median approximately 58 top-100 tumor clones were shared with paired adjacent lung. Maximal T cell clonality occurred in uninvolved adjacent lung, with tumor ranking below it. Blood T cell density predicted longer survival; adjacent-lung clonality, shorter.

This CDR3 has 13 residues. Germline V CDR1 and CDR2: MGHDK, SYGVNS. The V and J ends lost 7 bases and 5 bases respectively, with 14 bases between them. V gene TRBV25-1 combines with J gene TRBJ1-2; maybe TRBD1 (5 bases). Sequences were derived from peripheral blood, sampled before any cancer treatment. The clonotype was recovered from an older male donor with stage III squamous cell lung carcinoma. CDR3 coding DNA: TGTGCCAGCAACCAAATGGGGGAATATGGCTACACCTTC. Protein product: CASNQMGEYGYTF.